This is a list of T cell receptor beta chains from one sample in a study of blood T cell repertoires in COVID-19. Using immunoSEQ multiplex PCR, the repertoire was profiled, and TCRdb retains in-frame clones only, with some absent. This table holds roughly 40,000 clones, about 88% found once. The sequencing sample was made of peripheral blood. All receptors come from a man in his fifties or sixties in a cohort sampled during active COVID-19. CDR3s leave out the opening cysteine and the closing phenylalanine or tryptophan. A D gene is named only where the DNA matches it firmly.

J gene,D gene,V gene,CDR3 protein
TRBJ2-2,TRBD2,TRBV5-6,ASGVRPSGAGELF
TRBJ1-1,-,TRBV18,ASSPRQLNTEAF
TRBJ2-4,-,TRBV19,ASSTYSLDLALAKNIQY
TRBJ2-1,TRBD2,TRBV19,ASSILAGTNEQF
TRBJ2-2,TRBD1,TRBV2,ASRGDRNTGELF
TRBJ2-1,TRBD2,TRBV5-1,ASSLVGPGLAVRDGDEQF
TRBJ1-2,TRBD1,TRBV27,ASSLKGTGRYGYT
TRBJ2-5,-,TRBV18,ASSPRGGQETQY
TRBJ2-1,TRBD2,TRBV6-5,ASTGTTVNEQF
TRBJ2-2,TRBD1,TRBV19,ASSPPGQVVTGELF
TRBJ1-2,-,TRBV6-5,ASSEDDYGYT
TRBJ1-2,-,TRBV2,ASMVAGDRYGYT
TRBJ1-5,-,TRBV27,ASSTRGEMPQH
TRBJ1-4,-,TRBV28,ASSFPGATNEKLF
TRBJ1-4,-,TRBV4-1,ASSQDPTEKLF
TRBJ2-3,TRBD2,TRBV7-9,ASSQTSGGSTDTQY
TRBJ2-1,-,TRBV19,ASSVAEPSYNEQF
TRBJ2-1,TRBD1,TRBV4-3,ASSQDWTGGNEQF
TRBJ2-2,-,TRBV5-6,ASSLLTGELF
TRBJ1-6,-,TRBV27,ASSPGQSSYNSPLH
TRBJ1-1,TRBD1,TRBV7-2,ASSPGTGRNSAF
TRBJ1-1,-,TRBV29-1,SAIRPAGLNTEAF
TRBJ2-1,TRBD2,TRBV2,ASSETSGGSYNEQF
TRBJ2-1,TRBD2,TRBV7-8,ASSPGVAGGRSYNEQF
TRBJ2-1,-,TRBV24-1,ATSGIQNYNEQF
TRBJ1-1,-,TRBV5-1,ASSLAGTMNTEAF
TRBJ2-5,TRBD2,TRBV24-1,ATSDLIGTSGQETQY
TRBJ2-1,TRBD1,TRBV7-9,ASSPGQAEYNEQF
TRBJ2-5,-,TRBV5-1,ASSLQGRQETQY
TRBJ1-2,-,TRBV6-5,ASSKRADSEGYT
TRBJ1-6,TRBD1,TRBV5-6,ASGTGARPLH
TRBJ2-1,TRBD2,TRBV11-1,ASSLLSSGSGGEQF
TRBJ1-1,TRBD1,TRBV19,ASQGGASEAF
TRBJ2-3,TRBD1,TRBV19,ASSNRGFSTDTQY
TRBJ2-5,TRBD1,TRBV12-5,ASVADREETQY
TRBJ1-2,-,TRBV7-2,ASSSNTGLWNGYT
TRBJ1-5,TRBD1,TRBV30,AWSVGTGGGQPQH
TRBJ1-1,-,TRBV4-1,ASSQAGGATF
TRBJ1-1,-,TRBV7-8,ASSLYPNTEAF
TRBJ2-1,TRBD2,TRBV24-1,ATSALGLEDAYNEQF
TRBJ2-1,TRBD1,TRBV9,ASSEQGSSYNEQF
TRBJ2-1,TRBD2,TRBV11-3,ASRAGGPDNEQF
TRBJ2-7,-,TRBV9,ASSVEPTFTSYEQY
TRBJ2-5,TRBD1,TRBV7-7,ASSYTAGQEETQY
TRBJ2-3,-,TRBV9,ASSVSRSADTQY
TRBJ2-4,-,TRBV7-7,ASTPGSSPWDIQY
TRBJ2-5,-,TRBV5-4,ASSLTEETQY
TRBJ2-1,TRBD1,TRBV15,ATSRELQGRDEQF
TRBJ1-1,-,TRBV4-3,ASSQDEGNTEAF
TRBJ2-2,-,TRBV2,ASSAGSGNTGELF
TRBJ2-2,TRBD2,TRBV7-3,ASSSLQGGYTGELF
TRBJ2-1,-,TRBV2,AGGRTAPYNEQF
TRBJ2-3,TRBD2,TRBV9,ASSVAGGRGTDTQY
TRBJ2-7,-,TRBV19,ASTPELTASYEQY